This section outlines one T cell receptor (beta chain) sequence together with its context. Original processing notes: It was from reference gene primer amplification that nucleated cell counts were estimated. The assay was immunoSEQ multiplex PCR, and TCRdb's table has in-frame clones only and misses some. V, J and clone size reflect that table, while D and trimming were determined from the DNA. The sample yields some 220,000 clones, approximately 84% seen once. The CDR3 totals 14 residues. In germline, CDR1 is SGDLS, CDR2 YYNGEE. V gave up 0 bases and J gave up 10 bases, with 16 bases separating them. These data are taken from a study of blood T cell repertoires in COVID-19. Background on the study: The study drew acute and convalescent COVID-19 samples from the United States, Italy and Spain. PBMCs, B-cell-depleted T cells, or T cells were the source of the cDNA or gDNA that made up the material.

Material for sequencing was peripheral blood. The V and J genes are TRBV9 and TRBJ1-1, with D maybe TRBD1 (5 bases). The sequence was collected from a man in his fifties or sixties with acute or convalescent COVID-19. CDR3 in DNA: TGTGCCAGCAGCGTAGACCTGGGGCTTGTAGGAGCTTTCTTT. Protein sequence: CASSVDLGLVGAFF. Drawing the rest from reference TRBV9 and TRBJ1-1, the complete variable domain is DSGVTQTPKHLITATGQRVTLRCSPRSGDLSVYWYQQSLDQGLQFLIQYYNGEERAKGNILERFSAQQFPDLHSELNLSSLELGDSALYFCASSVDLGLVGAFFGQGTRLTVV.